A selection of T cell receptor beta chains follows, all from one sample in a study of T cell responses to AZD1222 COVID-19 vaccine. The data were produced by immunoSEQ multiplex PCR, yet TCRdb's version contains in-frame clones alone and is incomplete. The sample includes tens of thousands of clones, approximately 83% seen only once; the top ten take around 16%. Material: peripheral blood, obtained on day 0 of AZD1222 vaccination. The receptors shown here come from an adult in good health. Each CDR3 is given with its conserved first and last residue. D genes are given only for firm matches. Where a row states a size, it is once, few, many or the class of an expanded clone; other rows omit it.

D: .
J: TRBJ2-3
size: .
V: TRBV27
CDR3: CASAPFGGGTDTQYF
DNA: TGTGCCAGCGCTCCCTTCGGGGGCGGAACAGATACGCAGTATTTT

D: .
J: TRBJ2-7
size: .
V: TRBV27
CDR3: CASSSPRDGTYEQYF
DNA: TGTGCCAGCAGTAGTCCCCGGGACGGCACCTACGAGCAGTACTTC

D: TRBD1
J: TRBJ1-2
size: .
V: TRBV5-1
CDR3: CASSSLVGTTGDGYTF
DNA: TGCGCCAGCAGCTCCCTTGTCGGGACAACAGGGGATGGCTACACCTTC

D: .
J: TRBJ2-7
size: .
V: TRBV5-5
CDR3: CASSKVPGAEAYEQYF
DNA: TGTGCCAGCAGTAAAGTACCGGGAGCAGAGGCCTACGAGCAGTACTTC

D: .
J: TRBJ1-1
size: .
V: TRBV28
CDR3: CASRQENTEAFF
DNA: TGTGCCAGCAGACAGGAGAACACTGAAGCTTTCTTT

D: TRBD1
J: TRBJ2-1
size: .
V: TRBV6-1
CDR3: CASSELLGQGYNEQFF
DNA: TGTGCCAGCAGTGAACTTCTGGGACAGGGGTACAATGAGCAGTTCTTC

D: TRBD2
J: TRBJ2-1
size: .
V: TRBV27
CDR3: CASSFGSSGGREQFF
DNA: TGTGCCAGCAGTTTTGGAAGTAGCGGGGGCCGTGAGCAGTTCTTC

D: .
J: TRBJ1-2
size: .
V: TRBV5-1
CDR3: CASSLGVGVYGYTF
DNA: TGCGCCAGCAGCCTAGGGGTGGGAGTCTATGGCTACACCTTC

D: TRBD1
J: TRBJ2-1
size: .
V: TRBV5-4
CDR3: CASSFSGGPNNEQFF
DNA: TGTGCCAGCAGCTTTTCAGGGGGCCCCAACAATGAGCAGTTCTTC

D: TRBD1
J: TRBJ2-1
size: .
V: TRBV12-3/TRBV12-4
CDR3: CASSFLDRAVIF
DNA: TGTGCCAGCAGTTTCTTGGACAGGGCGGTGATCTTC

D: .
J: TRBJ2-5
size: .
V: TRBV18
CDR3: CASSPPGAERGETQYF
DNA: TGTGCCAGCTCACCACCGGGCGCGGAAAGAGGGGAGACCCAGTACTTC

D: TRBD1
J: TRBJ1-1
size: .
V: TRBV10-1
CDR3: CASSEFKPGQMNTEAFF
DNA: TGCGCCAGCAGTGAGTTTAAGCCGGGACAGATGAACACTGAAGCTTTCTTT

D: .
J: TRBJ2-1
size: .
V: TRBV11-3
CDR3: CASSLDAQVNNEQFF
DNA: TGTGCCAGCAGCTTAGATGCACAGGTTAACAATGAGCAGTTCTTC

D: .
J: TRBJ2-6
size: .
V: TRBV10-3
CDR3: CAISGARGPSGANVLTF
DNA: TGTGCCATCAGTGGGGCCAGGGGCCCCTCTGGGGCCAACGTCCTGACTTTC

D: .
J: TRBJ1-1
size: .
V: TRBV7-2
CDR3: CASSLNGNTEAFF
DNA: TGTGCCAGCAGCTTAAACGGGAACACTGAAGCTTTCTTT

D: .
J: TRBJ2-5
size: .
V: TRBV19
CDR3: CASSMGVGITETQYF
DNA: TGTGCCAGTAGTATGGGGGTAGGGATAACAGAGACCCAGTACTTC

D: .
J: TRBJ2-6
size: .
V: TRBV24-1
CDR3: CATIHTGSTSGANVLTF
DNA: TGTGCCACCATCCATACAGGGAGTACCTCTGGGGCCAACGTCCTGACTTTC

D: .
J: TRBJ1-4
size: .
V: TRBV25-1
CDR3: CASSEREIQREKLFF
DNA: TGTGCCAGCAGTGAACGGGAGATCCAGCGGGAAAAACTGTTTTTT

D: .
J: TRBJ2-1
size: .
V: TRBV7-6
CDR3: CASSYGGHNEQFF
DNA: TGTGCCAGCAGCTACGGGGGACACAATGAGCAGTTCTTC

D: .
J: TRBJ2-7
size: .
V: TRBV2
CDR3: CASTDSYEQYF
DNA: TGTGCCAGCACGGACAGCTACGAGCAGTACTTC

D: .
J: TRBJ1-1
size: .
V: TRBV2
CDR3: CASSEVGSEAFF
DNA: TGTGCCAGCAGTGAAGTAGGCAGTGAAGCTTTCTTT

D: .
J: TRBJ1-4
size: .
V: TRBV14
CDR3: CASSQDADSWGRTNEKLFF
DNA: TGTGCCAGCAGCCAAGACGCCGACAGCTGGGGTAGGACTAATGAAAAACTGTTTTTT

D: TRBD2
J: TRBJ2-3
size: .
V: TRBV19
CDR3: CASSFWGSGGAGTQYF
DNA: TGTGCCAGTAGTTTTTGGGGGAGCGGGGGGGCCGGTACGCAGTATTTT

D: .
J: TRBJ2-4
size: .
V: TRBV5-6
CDR3: CASSLDPGVGNIQYF
DNA: TGTGCCAGCAGCTTGGACCCAGGGGTGGGAAACATTCAGTACTTC

D: .
J: TRBJ2-1
size: once
V: TRBV6-6
CDR3: CASSYGGLSSYNEQFF
DNA: TGTGCCAGCAGTTACGGCGGGCTGAGCTCCTACAATGAGCAGTTCTTC

D: TRBD1
J: TRBJ2-7
size: .
V: TRBV28
CDR3: CASRPGPGQQGLYEQYF
DNA: TGTGCCAGCAGACCCGGCCCGGGACAACAGGGGCTCTACGAGCAGTACTTC

D: .
J: TRBJ2-4
size: .
V: TRBV29-1
CDR3: CSVEDLRGGKNIQYF
DNA: TGCAGCGTTGAAGATCTCAGGGGGGGAAAAAACATTCAGTACTTC

D: .
J: TRBJ1-1
size: .
V: TRBV10-3
CDR3: CAISDGGDLKAFF
DNA: TGTGCCATCAGTGACGGCGGTGACTTGAAAGCTTTCTTT

D: TRBD1
J: TRBJ2-1
size: .
V: TRBV7-9
CDR3: CASSSRDRAHEQFF
DNA: TGTGCCAGCAGCTCTAGAGACAGGGCCCATGAGCAGTTCTTC

D: .
J: TRBJ1-6
size: .
V: TRBV15
CDR3: CATSRDASGSYNSPLHF
DNA: TGTGCCACCAGCAGAGATGCTTCTGGGTCCTATAATTCACCCCTCCACTTT